Below are 2 T cell receptor beta chains sequenced from a single sample in a study of identifying expanded T cells in peripheral blood. Method: immunoSEQ multiplex PCR; TCRdb's copy keeps in-frame clones and lacks some. Here the sample spans over 90,000 clones, approximately 85% being singletons. The sequenced sample consisted of blood. The receptors shown here come from a person aged 18-70 years in good health.

The chain carries TRBV27 and TRBJ2-7; TRBD1 aligns across 7 bases. Germline V gives CDR1 MNHEY, CDR2 SMNVEV (reference sequence). Germline trimming cut 3 bases from V and 1 base from J; bases unmatched to any gene: 6. This CDR3 contains 15 residues. The chain's CDR3 is CASSLWTGESYEQYF. DNA of the CDR3: TGTGCCAGCAGTTTGTGGACAGGCGAATCCTACGAGCAGTACTTC.

The chain joins TRBV2 to TRBJ1-5, with TRBD1 matching over 8 bases. The CDR3 loop spans 19 amino acids. Germline V CDR1 and CDR2: SNHLY, FYNNEI. V was clipped by 2 bases and J by 2 bases; unmatched bases: 14. Here the CDR3 reads CASSESGERQGQGNQPQHF. CDR3 in DNA: TGTGCCAGCAGTGAAAGCGGGGAAAGACAGGGGCAAGGCAATCAGCCCCAGCATTTT.